This paragraph covers one TCR beta chain sequence. Its antigen is undetermined. The sample originates from a study of T cell responses to AZD1222 COVID-19 vaccine. Only in-frame clones appear in the TCRdb table, and some are missing; sequencing was by immunoSEQ multiplex PCR. The sample lists roughly 85,000 clones, approximately 87% occurring once. Germline V CDR1 and CDR2: LNHDA, SQIVND (reference sequence). This CDR3 is built from 15 residues. V was pared by 3 bases and J by 1 base, with 9 bases between. Study findings and constraints: The study sampled repertoires only after the peak T cell response.

The material was peripheral blood, obtained on day 0 of AZD1222 vaccination. This TCR was sampled from an adult in good health. The chain is built from TRBV19 and TRBJ2-2; D could derive from TRBD1 or TRBD2 (5 bases each). The CDR3 is CASSIGGRNTGELFF. For the CDR3, the DNA is TGTGCCAGTAGTATTGGGGGAAGGAACACCGGGGAGCTGTTTTTT.